The 13 T cell receptor beta chains below all came from one sample that was sequenced in a study of CD8+ T cells in alopecia areata. The treatment is: oral pan-JAK inhibitor, 5-10 mg twice daily. cDNA serving as the sequencing template came from extracted, reverse transcribed RNA. Clones were sequenced by immunoSEQ multiplex PCR, and TCRdb holds only the in-frame ones, with some missing. The repertoire holds fewer than 250,000 clones, with roughly 60% as singletons. The sequences come from CD4+ T cells sorted from blood, collected at week 24, from a patient treated with tofacitinib. Source of these receptors: a human donor with alopecia areata.

This chain joins TRBV30 and TRBJ1-4; 10 nucleotides align to TRBD1. The CDR3 contains 12 residues. Losses at the gene ends were 7 bases for V and 8 bases for J; bases not matched to a gene: 4. Germline CDR1 GTSNPN, CDR2 SVGIG (reference sequence). The CDR3 region is CALGQGYEKLFF. The DNA of the CDR3 is TGTGCCTTGGGACAGGGGTACGAAAAACTGTTTTTT.

This clone was counted a few times. This sequence joins TRBV5-1 and TRBJ2-3; D gene ambiguous. This CDR3 has 13 amino acids. Trimming removed 2 bases at V and 2 bases at J, with 6 bases between. Germline CDR1 reads SGHRS; CDR2 reads YFSETQ. CDR3: CASSFDTTDTQYF. The DNA for the CDR3 is TGCGCCAGCAGCTTTGACACCACAGATACGCAGTATTTT. Full variable domain (rest looked up from reference TRBV5-1 and TRBJ2-3): KAGVTQTPRYLIKTRGQQVTLSCSPISGHRSVSWYQQTPGQGLQFLFEYFSETQRNKGNFPGRFSGRQFSNSRSEMNVSTLELGDSALYLCASSFDTTDTQYFGPGTRLTVL.

The DNA of the CDR3 is TGCAGCGTGGGGAGACGCGGGGGAGTCGAGCAGTACTTC. As protein: CSVGRRGGVEQYF. The chain combines TRBV29-1 with TRBJ2-7; TRBD2 matches at 7 bases. There are 13 residues in the CDR3. Per germline, CDR1 SQVTM and CDR2 ANQGSEA. The J segment lost 6 bases and the V segment lost 6 bases, leaving 11 bases of the junction unmatched.

This clone was counted between two and nine times. The rearrangement links TRBV18 to TRBJ2-3, with TRBD2 as a possible D gene (7 bases). The CDR3 spans 15 residues. Trimming took 3 bases from V and 1 from J, leaving 11 bases between them. In germline, CDR1 is KGHSH, CDR2 LQKENI. The CDR3 spells CASSPGGRGTDTQYF. CDR3 in DNA: TGTGCCAGCTCACCCGGGGGGCGAGGCACAGATACGCAGTATTTT.

The chain is built from TRBV9 and TRBJ2-3; D unclear. Germline CDR1 and CDR2: SGDLS and YYNGEE. The CDR3 spans 13 residues. The V and J ends lost 3 bases and 4 bases respectively, with 9 bases between them. CDR3 bases: TGTGCCAGCAGCGGAATCGTTGCAGATACGCAGTATTTT. Protein: CASSGIVADTQYF.

V and J are TRBV9 and TRBJ2-5, with TRBD2 matching over 9 bases. The CDR3 length is 14 residues. Germline values: CDR1 SGDLS, CDR2 YYNGEE. J lost 5 bases, V lost 2 bases, and 4 bases had no gene match. CDR3 bases: TGTGCCAGCAGCGTGGTGAGCGGGGGGGAGACCCAGTACTTC. This encodes CASSVVSGGETQYF. Looking up the rest from reference TRBV9 and TRBJ2-5 gives the full variable domain: DSGVTQTPKHLITATGQRVTLRCSPRSGDLSVYWYQQSLDQGLQFLIQYYNGEERAKGNILERFSAQQFPDLHSELNLSSLELGDSALYFCASSVVSGGETQYFGPGTRLLVL.

The V gene is TRBV30, the J gene TRBJ2-2, with D uncertain. There are 12 residues in the CDR3. Deletions cut 3 bases from V and 8 bases from J, with 10 bases between. Germline CDR1 reads GTSNPN; CDR2 reads SVGIG (reference sequence). The CDR3 coding sequence is TGTGCCTGGAGAGTAGGGCGAGGGGAGCTGTTTTTT. It yields the protein CAWRVGRGELFF.

The rearrangement joins TRBV4-2 to TRBJ2-1, with D possibly being TRBD1 (8 bases). This CDR3 has 17 amino acids. The V gene lost 3 bases and the J gene lost 2 bases, with 17 bases spanning the gap. Per the germline V gene, CDR1 is LGHNA and CDR2 is YNFKEQ. CDR3: CASSQVGGDRTYNEQFF. As DNA, the CDR3 is TGTGCCAGCAGCCAGGTTGGGGGGGACAGGACCTACAATGAGCAGTTCTTC.

V and J are TRBV6-1 and TRBJ2-7; 7 nucleotides align to TRBD1. Germline CDR1 and CDR2: MNHNS and SASEGT. Losses at the gene ends were 9 bases for V and 3 bases for J; bases not matched to a gene: 11. The CDR3 loop spans 14 amino acids. DNA for the CDR3: TGTGCCAGTGTCGACAGGGCCCTTTTCTACGAGCAGTACTTC. Translated: CASVDRALFYEQYF.

The chain couples TRBV11-2 to TRBJ1-2; 7 bases fit TRBD1. Germline V CDR1 and CDR2: SGHAT, FQNNGV. Losses at the gene ends were 4 bases for V and 4 bases for J; bases not matched to a gene: 12. This CDR3 region has 16 residues. CDR3 nucleotide sequence: TGTGCCAGCAGCTCGTCGGGGGACAGATTATTCTATGGCTACACCTTC. Its translation is CASSSSGDRLFYGYTF.

This clone was counted between two and nine times. The V call is TRBV29-1, the J call TRBJ2-7, with a tentative D call TRBD1 (6 bases). Trimming took 7 bases from V and 1 from J, leaving 11 bases between them. Germline V lookup: CDR1 SQVTM, CDR2 ANQGSEA. The CDR3 has 12 amino acids. CDR3 in DNA: TGCAGCGCCCTGGGACATTCCTACGAGCAGTACTTC. Its translation is CSALGHSYEQYF.

The chain joins TRBV9 to TRBJ1-5; D not resolved. V gave up 0 bases and J gave up 15 bases, with 13 bases separating them. Per the germline V gene, CDR1 is SGDLS and CDR2 is YYNGEE. CDR3 length equals 12 residues. The CDR3 coding sequence is TGTGCCAGCAGCGTAGTGGAGCCCGGTAGGCATTTT. Its translation is CASSVVEPGRHF.

This clone has only a few counts. One end of the junction is discordant with germline, which a read error may explain. This chain uses TRBV2 with TRBJ2-1; TRBD2 matches at 7 bases. The length of the CDR3 is 14 residues. Germline lookup yields CDR1 SNHLY and CDR2 FYNNEI. CDR3 in amino acids: CASSLAASNNEQFF. In DNA form, the CDR3 reads TGTGCCAGCAGTCTAGCGGCCTCCAACAATGAGCAGTTCTTC.